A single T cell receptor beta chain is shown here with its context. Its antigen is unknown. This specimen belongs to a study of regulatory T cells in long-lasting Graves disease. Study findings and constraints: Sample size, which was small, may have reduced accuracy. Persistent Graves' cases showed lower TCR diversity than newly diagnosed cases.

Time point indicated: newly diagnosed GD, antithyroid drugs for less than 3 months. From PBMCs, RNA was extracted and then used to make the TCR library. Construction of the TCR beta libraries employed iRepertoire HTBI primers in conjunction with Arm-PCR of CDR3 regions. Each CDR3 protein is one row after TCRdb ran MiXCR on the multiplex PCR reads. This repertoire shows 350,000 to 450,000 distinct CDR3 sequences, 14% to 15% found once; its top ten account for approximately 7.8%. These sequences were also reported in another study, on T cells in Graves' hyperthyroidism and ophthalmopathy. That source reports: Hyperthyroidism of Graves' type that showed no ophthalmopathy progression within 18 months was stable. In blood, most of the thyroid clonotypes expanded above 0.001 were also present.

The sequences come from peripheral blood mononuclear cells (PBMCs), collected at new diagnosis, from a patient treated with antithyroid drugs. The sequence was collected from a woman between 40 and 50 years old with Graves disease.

CDR3 loop: CASSLSQEQYF. The CDR3 nucleotides are TGTGCCAGCAGCTTAAGCCAGGAGCAGTACTTC. The chain links TRBV11-3 to TRBJ2-7; D ambiguous. V was cut by 2 bases and J by 7 bases, with 6 bases left in between. From germline, CDR1 is SGHNT and CDR2 YENEEA. This CDR3 region has 11 residues.